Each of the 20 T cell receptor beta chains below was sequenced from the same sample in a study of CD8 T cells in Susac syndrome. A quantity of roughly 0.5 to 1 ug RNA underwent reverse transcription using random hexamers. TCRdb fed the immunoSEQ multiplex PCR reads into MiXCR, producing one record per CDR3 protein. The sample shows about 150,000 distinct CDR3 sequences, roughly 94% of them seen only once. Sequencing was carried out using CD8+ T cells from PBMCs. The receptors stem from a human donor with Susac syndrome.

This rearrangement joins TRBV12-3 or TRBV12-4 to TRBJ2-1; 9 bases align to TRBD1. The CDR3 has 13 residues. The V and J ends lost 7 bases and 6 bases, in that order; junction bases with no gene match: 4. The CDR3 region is CASTGQGPNEQFF. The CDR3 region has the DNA TGTGCCAGCACGGGACAGGGTCCCAATGAGCAGTTCTTC.

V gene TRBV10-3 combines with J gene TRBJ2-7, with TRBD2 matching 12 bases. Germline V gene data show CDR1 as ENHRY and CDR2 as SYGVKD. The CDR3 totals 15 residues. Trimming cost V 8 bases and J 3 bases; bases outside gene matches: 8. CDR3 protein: CAIGGLAGSLYEQYF. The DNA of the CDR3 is TGTGCCATCGGAGGACTAGCGGGAAGTCTCTACGAGCAGTACTTC.

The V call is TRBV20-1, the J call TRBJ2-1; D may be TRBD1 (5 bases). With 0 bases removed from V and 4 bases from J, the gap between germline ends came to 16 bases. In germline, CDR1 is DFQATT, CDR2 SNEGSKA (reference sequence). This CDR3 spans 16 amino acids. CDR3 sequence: CSARDDRGGPYNEQFF. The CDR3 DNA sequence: TGCAGTGCTAGAGATGATAGGGGCGGCCCATACAATGAGCAGTTCTTC.

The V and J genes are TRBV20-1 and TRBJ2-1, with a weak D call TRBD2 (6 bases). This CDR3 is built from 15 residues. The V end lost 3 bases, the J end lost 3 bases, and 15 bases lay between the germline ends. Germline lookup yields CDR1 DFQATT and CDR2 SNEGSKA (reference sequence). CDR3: CSARVSGFLYNEQFF. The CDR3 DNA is TGCAGTGCTAGGGTTAGCGGCTTCCTCTACAATGAGCAGTTCTTC.

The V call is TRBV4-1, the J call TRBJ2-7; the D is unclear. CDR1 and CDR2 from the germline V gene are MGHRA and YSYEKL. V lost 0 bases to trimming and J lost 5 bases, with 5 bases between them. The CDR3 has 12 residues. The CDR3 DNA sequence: TGCGCCAGCAGCCAAGATCGGGACGAGCAGTACTTC. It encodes CASSQDRDEQYF.

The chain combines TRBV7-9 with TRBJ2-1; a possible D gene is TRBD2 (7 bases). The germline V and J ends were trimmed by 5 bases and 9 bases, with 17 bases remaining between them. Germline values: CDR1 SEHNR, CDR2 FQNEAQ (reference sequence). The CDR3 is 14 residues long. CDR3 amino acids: CASSVGGRGGEQFF. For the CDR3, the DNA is TGTGCCAGCAGCGTAGGGGGACGCGGGGGTGAGCAGTTCTTC.

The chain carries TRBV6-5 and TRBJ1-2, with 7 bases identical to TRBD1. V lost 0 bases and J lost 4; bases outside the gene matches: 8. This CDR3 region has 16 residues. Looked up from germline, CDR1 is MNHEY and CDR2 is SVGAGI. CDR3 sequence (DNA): TGTGCCAGCAGTTACTCGCAGGGACAGCTGCCCTATGGCTACACCTTC. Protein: CASSYSQGQLPYGYTF.

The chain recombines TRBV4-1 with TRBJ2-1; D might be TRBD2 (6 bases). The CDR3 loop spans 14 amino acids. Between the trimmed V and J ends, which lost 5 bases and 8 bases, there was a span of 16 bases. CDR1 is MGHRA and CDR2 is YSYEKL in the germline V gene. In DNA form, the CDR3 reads TGCGCCAGCAGCGGCGGGATGATACGGGATGAGCAGTTCTTC. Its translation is CASSGGMIRDEQFF.

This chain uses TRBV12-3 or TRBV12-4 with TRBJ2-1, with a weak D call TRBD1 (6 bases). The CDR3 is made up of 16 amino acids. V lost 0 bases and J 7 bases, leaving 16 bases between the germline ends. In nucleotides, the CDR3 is TGTGCCAGCAGTTTAGCGCGAATGGGGGCGGAGAATGAGCAGTTCTTC. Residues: CASSLARMGAENEQFF.

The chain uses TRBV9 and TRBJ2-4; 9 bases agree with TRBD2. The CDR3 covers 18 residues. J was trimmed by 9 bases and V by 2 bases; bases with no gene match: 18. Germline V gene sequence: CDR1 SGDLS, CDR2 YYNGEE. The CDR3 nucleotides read TGTGCCAGCAGCGTTATACCGACTAGCGGTTCCCCCCAGGGCATTCAGTACTTC. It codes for CASSVIPTSGSPQGIQYF.

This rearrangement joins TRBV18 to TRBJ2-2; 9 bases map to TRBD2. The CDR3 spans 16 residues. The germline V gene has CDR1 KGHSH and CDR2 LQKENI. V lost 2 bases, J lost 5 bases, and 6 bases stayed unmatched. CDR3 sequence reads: CASSPTGLAATGELFF. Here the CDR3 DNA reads TGTGCCAGCTCACCAACGGGACTAGCAGCGACCGGGGAGCTGTTTTTT.

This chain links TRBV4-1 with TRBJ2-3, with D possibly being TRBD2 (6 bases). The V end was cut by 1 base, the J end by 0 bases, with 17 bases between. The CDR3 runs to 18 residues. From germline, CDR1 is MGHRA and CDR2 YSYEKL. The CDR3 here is CASSQVVSGASSTDTQYF. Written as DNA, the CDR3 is TGCGCCAGCAGCCAAGTTGTTAGCGGAGCCTCTAGCACAGATACGCAGTATTTT.

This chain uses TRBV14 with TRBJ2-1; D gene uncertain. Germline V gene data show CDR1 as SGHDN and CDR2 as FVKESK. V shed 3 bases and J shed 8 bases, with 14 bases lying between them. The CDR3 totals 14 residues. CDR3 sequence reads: CASSQYPLEDEQFF. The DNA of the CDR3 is TGTGCCAGCAGCCAGTACCCCTTAGAAGATGAGCAGTTCTTC. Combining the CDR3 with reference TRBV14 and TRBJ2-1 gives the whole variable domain EAGVTQFPSHSVIEKGQTVTLRCDPISGHDNLYWYRRVMGKEIKFLLHFVKESKQDESGMPNNRFLAERTGGTYSTLKVQPAELEDSGVYFCASSQYPLEDEQFFGPGTRLTVL.

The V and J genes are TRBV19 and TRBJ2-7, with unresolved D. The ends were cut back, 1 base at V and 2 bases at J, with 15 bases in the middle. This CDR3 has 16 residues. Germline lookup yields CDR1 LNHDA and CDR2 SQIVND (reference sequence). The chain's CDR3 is CASSIVADGLTYEQYF. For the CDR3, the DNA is TGTGCCAGTAGTATAGTGGCAGACGGTCTCACCTACGAGCAGTACTTC.

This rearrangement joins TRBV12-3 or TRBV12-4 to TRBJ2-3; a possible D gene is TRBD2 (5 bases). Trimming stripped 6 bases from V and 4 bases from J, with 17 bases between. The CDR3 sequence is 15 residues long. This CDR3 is CASSSPGSVADTQYF. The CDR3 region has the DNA TGTGCCAGCAGCTCTCCGGGGTCGGTAGCAGATACGCAGTATTTT.

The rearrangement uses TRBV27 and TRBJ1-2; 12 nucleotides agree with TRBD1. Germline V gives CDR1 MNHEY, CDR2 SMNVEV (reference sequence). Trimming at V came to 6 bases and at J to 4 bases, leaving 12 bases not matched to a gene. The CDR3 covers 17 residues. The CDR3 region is CASSPGPGQGALYGYTF. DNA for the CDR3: TGTGCCAGCAGCCCGGGCCCGGGACAGGGGGCCCTCTATGGCTACACCTTC.

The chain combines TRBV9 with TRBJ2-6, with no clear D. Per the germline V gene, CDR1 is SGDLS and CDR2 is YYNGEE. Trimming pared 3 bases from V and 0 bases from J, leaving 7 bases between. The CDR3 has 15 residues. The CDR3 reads CASSGGSSGANVLTF. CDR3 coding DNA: TGTGCCAGCAGCGGTGGGTCCTCTGGGGCCAACGTCCTGACTTTC.

CDR3 nucleotide sequence: TGTGCCAGCAGCTCAGGACACACACCCTACGAGCAGTACTTC. It translates to CASSSGHTPYEQYF. J is TRBJ2-7 and V is TRBV7-9, with D possibly being TRBD1 (5 bases). Trimming removed 4 bases at V and 2 bases at J, with 12 bases between. Germline CDR1 and CDR2: SEHNR and FQNEAQ (reference sequence). The CDR3 has 14 amino acids.

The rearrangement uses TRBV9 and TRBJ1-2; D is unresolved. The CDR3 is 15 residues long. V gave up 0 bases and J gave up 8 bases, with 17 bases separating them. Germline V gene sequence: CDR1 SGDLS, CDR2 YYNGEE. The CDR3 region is CASSVEAIDLGGYTF. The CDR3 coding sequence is TGTGCCAGCAGCGTAGAGGCCATCGATTTAGGGGGCTACACCTTC.

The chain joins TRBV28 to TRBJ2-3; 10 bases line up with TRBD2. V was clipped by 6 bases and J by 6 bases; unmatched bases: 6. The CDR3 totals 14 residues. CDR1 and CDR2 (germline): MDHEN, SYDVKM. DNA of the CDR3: TGTGCCAGCAGCCCGACTAGCGGGCCCGATACGCAGTATTTT. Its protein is CASSPTSGPDTQYF.